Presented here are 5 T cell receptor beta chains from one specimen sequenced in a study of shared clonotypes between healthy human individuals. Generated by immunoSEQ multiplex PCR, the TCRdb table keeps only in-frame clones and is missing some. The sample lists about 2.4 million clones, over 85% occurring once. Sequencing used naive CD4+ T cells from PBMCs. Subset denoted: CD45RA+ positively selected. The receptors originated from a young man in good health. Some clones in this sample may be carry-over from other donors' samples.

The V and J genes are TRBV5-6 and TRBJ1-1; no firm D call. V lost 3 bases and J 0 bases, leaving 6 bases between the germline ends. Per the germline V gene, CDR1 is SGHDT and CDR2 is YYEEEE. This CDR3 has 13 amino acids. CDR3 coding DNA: TGTGCCAGCAGCTACTATCTGAACACTGAAGCTTTCTTT. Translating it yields CASSYYLNTEAFF.

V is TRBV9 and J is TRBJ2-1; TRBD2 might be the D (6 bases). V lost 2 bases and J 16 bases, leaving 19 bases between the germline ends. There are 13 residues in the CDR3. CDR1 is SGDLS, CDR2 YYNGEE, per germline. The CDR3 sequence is CASSVSTGTSRFF. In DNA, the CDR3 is TGTGCCAGCAGCGTCTCCACCGGGACTTCTCGATTCTTC.

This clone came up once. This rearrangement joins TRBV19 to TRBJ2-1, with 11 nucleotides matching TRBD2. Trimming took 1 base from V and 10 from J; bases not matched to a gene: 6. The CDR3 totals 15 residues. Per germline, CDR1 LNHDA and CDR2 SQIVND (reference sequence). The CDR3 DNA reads TGTGCCAGTAGTATAGGGCTAGCGGGAGGTTGGGAGCAGTTCTTC. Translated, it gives CASSIGLAGGWEQFF.

The CDR3, as DNA: TGTGCCAGCAGCTGGTCTTCTGGGCGGACGAATGAAAAACTGTTTTTT. Translating it yields CASSWSSGRTNEKLFF. The V gene is TRBV7-2, the J gene TRBJ1-4; no reliable D call. Per germline, CDR1 SGHTA and CDR2 FQGNSA. V was pared by 4 bases and J by 5 bases, with 17 bases between. The CDR3 runs 16 residues. Looking up the rest from reference TRBV7-2 and TRBJ1-4 gives the full variable domain: GAGVSQSPSNKVTEKGKDVELRCDPISGHTALYWYRQSLGQGLEFLIYFQGNSAPDKSGLPSDRFSAERTGGSVSTLTIQRTQQEDSAVYLCASSWSSGRTNEKLFFGSGTQLSVL.

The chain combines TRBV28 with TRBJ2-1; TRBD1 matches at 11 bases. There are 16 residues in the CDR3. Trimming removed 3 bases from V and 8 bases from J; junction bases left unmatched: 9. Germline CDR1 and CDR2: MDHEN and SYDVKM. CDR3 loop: CASSFSSWDRGDEQFF. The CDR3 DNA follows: TGTGCCAGCAGTTTCTCGTCTTGGGACAGGGGGGATGAGCAGTTCTTC. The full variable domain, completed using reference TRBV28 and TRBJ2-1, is DVKVTQSSRYLVKRTGEKVFLECVQDMDHENMFWYRQDPGLGLRLIYFSYDVKMKEKGDIPEGYSVSREKKERFSLILESASTNQTSMYLCASSFSSWDRGDEQFFGPGTRLTVL.